Listed here are 27 T cell receptor beta chains from one sample, sequenced in a study of cytomegalovirus exposure and HLA in healthy donors. Measured with immunoSEQ multiplex PCR; TCRdb has only the in-frame clones, and not every one. The sample yields 160,000 or so clones, roughly 89% seen once. Sequenced material: PBMCs. The receptor source for this set is a woman aged 30 to 39 in good health and CMV-seronegative.

The rearrangement uses TRBV7-8 and TRBJ2-3; D not certain. Germline CDR1 is SGHVS and CDR2 is FQNEAQ. This CDR3 is 13 amino acids long. V lost 2 bases and J 3 bases, leaving 6 bases between the germline ends. Written as DNA, the CDR3 is TGTGCCAGCAGCTTACTCCTGACAGATACGCAGTATTTT. It codes for CASSLLLTDTQYF.

This chain connects TRBV10-3 to TRBJ1-2; 8 positions agree with TRBD1. Germline CDR1 reads ENHRY; CDR2 reads SYGVKD. The CDR3 covers 11 residues. J was trimmed by 3 bases and V by 11 bases; bases with no gene match: 2. The CDR3 DNA sequence: TGTGCCTCGACAGGGGACTATGGCTACACCTTC. It specifies CASTGDYGYTF.

The rearrangement links TRBV19 to TRBJ2-1, with a weak D call TRBD1 (6 bases). V was shortened by 4 bases and J by 8 bases, with 9 bases between the two germline ends. CDR3 length equals 12 residues. The germline gives CDR1 LNHDA, CDR2 SQIVND (reference sequence). CDR3 region: CASSNQGHEQFF. The CDR3 DNA reads TGTGCCAGTAGTAATCAGGGGCATGAGCAGTTCTTC.

The chain recombines TRBV5-4 with TRBJ2-7; the D gene is possibly TRBD2 (7 bases). Germline loops: CDR1 SGHNT, CDR2 YYREEE (reference sequence). The V end was cut by 1 base, the J end by 2 bases, with 13 bases between. CDR3 length: 15 residues. In DNA form, the CDR3 reads TGTGCCAGCAGCTTGATGGGGGGGGGCACCTACGAGCAGTACTTC. This encodes CASSLMGGGTYEQYF. The variable domain in full, completed from reference TRBV5-4 and TRBJ2-7, reads ETGVTQSPTHLIKTRGQQVTLRCSSQSGHNTVSWYQQALGQGPQFIFQYYREEENGRGNFPPRFSGLQFPNYSSELNVNALELDDSALYLCASSLMGGGTYEQYFGPGTRLTVT.

The chain is built from TRBV5-4 and TRBJ1-1; 7 bases align to TRBD1. The CDR3 contains 15 residues. V was pared by 4 bases and J by 0 bases, with 6 bases of the junction left unmatched. Germline V CDR1 and CDR2: SGHNT, YYREEE (reference sequence). The CDR3 loop is CASSRGPGVNTEAFF. The CDR3 DNA reads TGTGCCAGCAGCAGGGGGCCGGGGGTGAACACTGAAGCTTTCTTT.

The chain links TRBV4-3 to TRBJ2-3, with D unresolved. V lost 1 base and J 0 bases, leaving 8 bases between the germline ends. Germline V gene sequence: CDR1 LGHNA, CDR2 YSLEER. This CDR3 comprises 15 residues. The CDR3 nucleotides read TGCGCCAGCAGCCAAGGACATCCGAGCACAGATACGCAGTATTTT. The encoded protein is CASSQGHPSTDTQYF.

The chain uses TRBV28 and TRBJ1-1; 9 nucleotides match TRBD1. The germline gives CDR1 MDHEN, CDR2 SYDVKM. The J segment lost 6 bases and the V segment lost 7 bases, leaving 15 bases of the junction unmatched. This CDR3 has 16 amino acids. CDR3: CASKPHRGQGGAEAFF. CDR3 sequence (DNA): TGTGCCAGCAAACCGCACCGGGGACAGGGTGGGGCTGAAGCTTTCTTT.

This chain connects TRBV11-2 to TRBJ2-2; D uncertain. Germline V gene sequence: CDR1 SGHAT, CDR2 FQNNGV. Trimming removed 1 base from V and 5 bases from J, with 14 bases in between. CDR3 length: 16 residues. The CDR3: CASSLGHRSLTGELFF. The CDR3 DNA sequence: TGTGCCAGCAGCTTAGGACACCGAAGCCTAACCGGGGAGCTGTTTTTT.

The V call is TRBV7-2, the J call TRBJ2-1; 9 bases align to TRBD1. This CDR3 has 15 residues. Germline CDR1 reads SGHTA; CDR2 reads FQGNSA. Trimming removed 8 bases from V and 2 bases from J; junction bases left unmatched: 7. CDR3: CASRDRALTYNEQFF. CDR3 in DNA: TGTGCCAGCCGGGACAGGGCTTTAACCTACAATGAGCAGTTCTTC.

The chain couples TRBV19 to TRBJ2-2, with a tentative D call TRBD1 (5 bases). The CDR3 contains 14 residues. In germline, CDR1 is LNHDA, CDR2 SQIVND (reference sequence). V dropped 9 bases and J dropped 3 bases, with 14 bases sitting between them. The CDR3 bases are TGTGCCAGCAGCAGGGATGGGTACACCGGGGAGCTGTTTTTT. Translated: CASSRDGYTGELFF.

V usage is TRBV2 and J usage is TRBJ2-7; 11 bases line up with TRBD2. The V segment lost 6 bases and the J segment 1 base; nucleotides outside the gene matches: 8. Germline CDR1 and CDR2: SNHLY and FYNNEI. This CDR3 is built from 16 residues. The CDR3 protein is CASRHSSGGLSYEQYF. CDR3 bases: TGTGCCAGCAGACATTCTAGCGGGGGGCTTTCCTACGAGCAGTACTTC.

The chain combines TRBV2 with TRBJ2-7, with 7 bases that match TRBD1. CDR1 SNHLY and CDR2 FYNNEI come from the germline V gene. The CDR3 has 16 residues. The V segment lost 6 bases and the J segment 3 bases; nucleotides outside the gene matches: 14. CDR3 in DNA: TGTGCCAGCAGAGTAGACAGGGACCCACTTCGCTACGAGCAGTACTTC. Translation: CASRVDRDPLRYEQYF.

The V gene is TRBV4-1, the J gene TRBJ2-7; tentatively, D is TRBD2 (7 bases). The CDR3 contains 14 residues. CDR1 and CDR2 from the germline V gene are MGHRA and YSYEKL. The V gene lost 2 bases and the J gene lost 6 bases, with 14 bases spanning the gap. The CDR3 spells CASSQKRGGAEQYF. The CDR3 DNA sequence: TGCGCCAGCAGCCAAAAAAGAGGGGGGGCCGAGCAGTACTTC.

The chain employs TRBV7-9 and TRBJ2-3; 8 nucleotides line up with TRBD2. V lost 5 bases and J lost 1; bases outside the gene matches: 8. Germline CDR1 reads SEHNR; CDR2 reads FQNEAQ (reference sequence). The CDR3 sequence is 16 residues long. The CDR3 spells CASSGDGGARTDTQYF. The CDR3 DNA reads as TGTGCCAGCAGCGGAGACGGGGGGGCACGCACAGATACGCAGTATTTT.

This clone occurred a few times. This chain connects TRBV19 to TRBJ2-7, with D uncertain. This CDR3 is built from 12 residues. Germline CDR1 is LNHDA and CDR2 is SQIVND (reference sequence). V was pared by 4 bases and J by 3 bases, with 7 bases between. CDR3 sequence reads: CASSTPSYEQYF. The CDR3 nucleotides are TGTGCCAGTAGTACCCCGAGCTACGAGCAGTACTTC.

V gene TRBV6-1 combines with J gene TRBJ2-1; the match to TRBD1 covers 8 bases. V lost 6 bases, J lost 8 bases, and 6 bases stayed unmatched. The CDR3 length is 13 residues. Germline lookup yields CDR1 MNHNS and CDR2 SASEGT. CDR3 region: CASRRTGMDEQFF. The DNA for the CDR3 is TGTGCCAGCAGAAGGACAGGGATGGATGAGCAGTTCTTC.

V is TRBV5-1 and J is TRBJ1-1, with D possibly being TRBD1 (6 bases). CDR1 is SGHRS and CDR2 is YFSETQ in the germline V gene. Trimming left V 0 bases short and J 1 base short, with 16 bases between. The CDR3 length is 17 residues. CDR3 in amino acids: CASSLGLWGRTNTEAFF. The DNA of the CDR3 is TGCGCCAGCAGCTTGGGCCTTTGGGGGCGTACGAACACTGAAGCTTTCTTT.

V gene TRBV28 combines with J gene TRBJ1-6; D is unresolved. CDR1 MDHEN and CDR2 SYDVKM come from the germline V gene. The CDR3 spans 15 residues. V was trimmed by 6 bases and J by 7 bases, leaving 16 bases between them. The CDR3 sequence is CASSGRSVQNSPLHF. In DNA, the CDR3 is TGTGCCAGCAGCGGGAGGAGCGTACAAAATTCACCCCTCCACTTT.

This chain joins TRBV2 and TRBJ2-2, with 7 bases that match TRBD1. Germline lookup yields CDR1 SNHLY and CDR2 FYNNEI. The CDR3 covers 14 residues. The V and J ends lost 9 bases and 0 bases, in that order; junction bases with no gene match: 4. DNA of the CDR3: TGTGCCAGTAGGGACAGCCCGAACACCGGGGAGCTGTTTTTT. It is translated as CASRDSPNTGELFF.

This chain connects TRBV5-4 to TRBJ1-3; D remains unclear. The CDR3 contains 14 residues. Trimming shortened V by 1 base and J by 3 bases, and 8 bases separated the two germline ends. Germline V gene lookup returns CDR1 SGHNT and CDR2 YYREEE (reference sequence). The CDR3 here is CASSLQSLGNTIYF. Here the CDR3 DNA reads TGTGCCAGCAGCTTGCAGTCCCTTGGAAACACCATATATTTT.

The rearrangement links TRBV7-2 to TRBJ1-1; D might be TRBD1 (6 bases). V lost 7 bases, J lost 4 bases, and 13 bases lay in between. Germline CDR1 and CDR2: SGHTA and FQGNSA. The CDR3 spans 13 residues. CDR3: CASIQGPGTEAFF. The DNA for the CDR3 is TGTGCCAGCATACAGGGCCCCGGCACTGAAGCTTTCTTT.

The chain uses TRBV5-1 and TRBJ1-4; 8 bases align to TRBD1. The CDR3 loop spans 14 amino acids. Trimming removed 4 bases from V and 8 bases from J; junction bases left unmatched: 7. Germline CDR1 reads SGHRS; CDR2 reads YFSETQ. CDR3 DNA sequence: TGCGCCAGCAGCACAACAGGGGGGAGAGAAAAACTGTTTTTT. It encodes CASSTTGGREKLFF.

This clone was detected a few times. This chain joins TRBV2 and TRBJ2-2; D is perhaps TRBD1 (6 bases). Between the trimmed V and J ends, which lost 8 bases and 6 bases, there was a span of 19 bases. This CDR3 is built from 15 residues. The germline CDR1 and CDR2 sequences are SNHLY and FYNNEI. The CDR3 region is CASLDRSSSPGELFF. Written as DNA, the CDR3 is TGTGCCAGCCTCGACAGGTCTTCTTCGCCCGGGGAGCTGTTTTTT.

This clone was counted only a few times. V is TRBV18 and J is TRBJ1-1; TRBD1 matches 7 bases. J lost 5 bases, V lost 6 bases, and 12 bases had no gene match. This CDR3 has 15 residues. Germline CDR1 is KGHSH and CDR2 is LQKENI. This chain's CDR3 is CASSPLRQGGTEAFF. The CDR3 DNA reads as TGTGCCAGCTCTCCGCTTCGGCAGGGGGGAACTGAAGCTTTCTTT. Complete variable domain (other parts from reference TRBV18 and TRBJ1-1): NAGVMQNPRHLVRRRGQEARLRCSPMKGHSHVYWYRQLPEEGLKFMVYLQKENIIDESGMPKERFSAEFPKEGPSILRIQQVVRGDSAAYFCASSPLRQGGTEAFFGQGTRLTVV.

This clone showed up just once. The chain is built from TRBV7-8 and TRBJ2-7; the match to TRBD1 covers 7 bases. The V and J ends lost 5 bases and 0 bases, in that order; junction bases with no gene match: 7. Per the germline V gene, CDR1 is SGHVS and CDR2 is FQNEAQ. This CDR3 is built from 15 residues. CDR3 DNA sequence: TGTGCCAGCAGCCCCTGGGACAGTAGCTCCTACGAGCAGTACTTC. Translating gives CASSPWDSSSYEQYF.

This chain uses TRBV6-8 with TRBJ1-5; TRBD1 matches 8 bases. The CDR3 extends over 14 amino acids. V trimming: 7 bases; J trimming: 4 bases; junction bases outside the gene matches: 6. Germline V lookup: CDR1 MNHGY, CDR2 SAAAGT. CDR3 in amino acids: CASTTGGWNQPQHF. In DNA, the CDR3 is TGTGCCAGCACCACAGGGGGTTGGAATCAGCCCCAGCATTTT.

This rearrangement joins TRBV2 to TRBJ2-5, with D perhaps matching TRBD2 (7 bases). CDR1 is SNHLY and CDR2 is FYNNEI in the germline V gene. The CDR3 sequence is 15 residues long. Between the trimmed V and J ends, which lost 6 bases and 5 bases, there was a span of 19 bases. The CDR3 loop reads CASREGGGTAETQYF. The CDR3 region has the DNA TGTGCCAGCAGGGAGGGAGGGGGGACTGCGGAGACCCAGTACTTC.